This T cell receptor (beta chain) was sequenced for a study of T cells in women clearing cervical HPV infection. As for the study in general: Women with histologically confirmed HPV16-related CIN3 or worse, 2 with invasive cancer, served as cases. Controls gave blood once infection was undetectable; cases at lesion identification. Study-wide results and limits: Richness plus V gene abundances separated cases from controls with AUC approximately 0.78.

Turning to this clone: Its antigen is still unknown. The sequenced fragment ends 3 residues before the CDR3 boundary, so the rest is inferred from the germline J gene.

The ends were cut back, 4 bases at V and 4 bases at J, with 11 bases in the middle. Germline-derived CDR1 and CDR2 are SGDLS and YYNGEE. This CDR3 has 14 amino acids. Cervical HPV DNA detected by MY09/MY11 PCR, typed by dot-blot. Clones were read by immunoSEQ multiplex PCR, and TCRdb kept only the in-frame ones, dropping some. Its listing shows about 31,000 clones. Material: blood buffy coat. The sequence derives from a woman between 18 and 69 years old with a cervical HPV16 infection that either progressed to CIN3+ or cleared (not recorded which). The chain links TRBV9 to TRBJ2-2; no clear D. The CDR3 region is CASSFRPSTGELFF. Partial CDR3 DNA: TGTGCCAGCAGCTTCCGACCTAGCACCGGGGAG.